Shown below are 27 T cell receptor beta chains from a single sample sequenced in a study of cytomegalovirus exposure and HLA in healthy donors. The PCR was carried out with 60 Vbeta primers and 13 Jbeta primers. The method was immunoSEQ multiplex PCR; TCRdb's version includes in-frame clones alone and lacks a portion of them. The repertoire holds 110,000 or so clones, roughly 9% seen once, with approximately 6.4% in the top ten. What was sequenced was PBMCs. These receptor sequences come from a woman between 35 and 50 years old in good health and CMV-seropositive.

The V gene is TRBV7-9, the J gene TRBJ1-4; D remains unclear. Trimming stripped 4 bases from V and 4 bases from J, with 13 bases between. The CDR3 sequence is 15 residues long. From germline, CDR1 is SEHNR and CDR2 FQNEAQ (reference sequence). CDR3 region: CASSYSSLDNEKLFF. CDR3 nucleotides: TGTGCCAGCAGCTATAGCTCCCTGGATAATGAAAAACTGTTTTTT.

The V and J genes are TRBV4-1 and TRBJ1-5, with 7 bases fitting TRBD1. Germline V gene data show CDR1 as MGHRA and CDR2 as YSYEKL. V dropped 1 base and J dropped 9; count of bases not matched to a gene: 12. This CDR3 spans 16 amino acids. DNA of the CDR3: TGCGCCAGCAGCCAAGCGAACACAGGGGCCGTTGGGCCCCAGCATTTT. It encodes CASSQANTGAVGPQHF.

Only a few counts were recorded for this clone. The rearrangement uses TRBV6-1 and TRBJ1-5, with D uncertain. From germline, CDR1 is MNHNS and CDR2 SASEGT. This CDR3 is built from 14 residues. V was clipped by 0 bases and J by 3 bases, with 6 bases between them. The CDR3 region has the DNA TGTGCCAGCAGTGAAGCCACAGCCAATCAGCCCCAGCATTTT. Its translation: CASSEATANQPQHF.

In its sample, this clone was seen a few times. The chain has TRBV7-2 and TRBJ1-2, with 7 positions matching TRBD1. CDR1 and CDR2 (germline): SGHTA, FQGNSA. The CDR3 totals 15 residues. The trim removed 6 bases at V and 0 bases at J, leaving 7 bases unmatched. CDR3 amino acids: CASSPWDSPNYGYTF. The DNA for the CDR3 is TGTGCCAGCAGTCCGTGGGACAGCCCTAACTATGGCTACACCTTC.

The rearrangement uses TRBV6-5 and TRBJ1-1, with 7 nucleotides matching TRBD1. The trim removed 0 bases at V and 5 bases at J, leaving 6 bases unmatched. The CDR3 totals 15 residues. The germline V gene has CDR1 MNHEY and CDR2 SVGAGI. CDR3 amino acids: CASSYSIQGRTEAFF. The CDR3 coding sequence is TGTGCCAGCAGTTACTCGATACAGGGGAGAACTGAAGCTTTCTTT.

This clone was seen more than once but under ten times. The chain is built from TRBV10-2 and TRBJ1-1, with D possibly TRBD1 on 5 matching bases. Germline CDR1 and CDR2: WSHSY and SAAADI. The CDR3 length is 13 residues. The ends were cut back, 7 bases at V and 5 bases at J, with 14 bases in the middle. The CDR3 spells CASNHGGTTEAFF. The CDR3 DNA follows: TGCGCCAGCAATCACGGGGGTACGACTGAAGCTTTCTTT.

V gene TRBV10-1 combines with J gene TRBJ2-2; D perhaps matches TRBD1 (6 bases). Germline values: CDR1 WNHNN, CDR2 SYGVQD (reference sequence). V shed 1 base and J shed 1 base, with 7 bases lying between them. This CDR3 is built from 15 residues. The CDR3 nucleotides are TGCGCCAGCAGTGAGTTACAGGGGAACACCGGGGAGCTGTTTTTT. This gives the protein CASSELQGNTGELFF.

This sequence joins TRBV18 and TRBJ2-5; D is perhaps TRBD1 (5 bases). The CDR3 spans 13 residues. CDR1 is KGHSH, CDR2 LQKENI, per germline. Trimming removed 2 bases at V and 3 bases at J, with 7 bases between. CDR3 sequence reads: CASSPETEETQYF. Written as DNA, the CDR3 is TGTGCCAGCTCACCAGAGACAGAAGAGACCCAGTACTTC.

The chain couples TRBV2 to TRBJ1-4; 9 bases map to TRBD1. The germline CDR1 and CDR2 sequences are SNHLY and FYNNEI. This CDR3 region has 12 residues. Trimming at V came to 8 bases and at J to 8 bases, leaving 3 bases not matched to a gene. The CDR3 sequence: CASGTGTEKLFF. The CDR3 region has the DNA TGTGCCAGCGGGACAGGGACCGAAAAACTGTTTTTT.

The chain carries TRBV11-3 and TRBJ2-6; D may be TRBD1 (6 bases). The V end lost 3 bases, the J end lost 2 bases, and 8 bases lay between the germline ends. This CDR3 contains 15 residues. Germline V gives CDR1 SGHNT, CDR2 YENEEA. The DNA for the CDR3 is TGTGCCAGCAGCTTCCAGGGGCCTGGGGCCAACGTCCTGACTTTC. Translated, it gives CASSFQGPGANVLTF.

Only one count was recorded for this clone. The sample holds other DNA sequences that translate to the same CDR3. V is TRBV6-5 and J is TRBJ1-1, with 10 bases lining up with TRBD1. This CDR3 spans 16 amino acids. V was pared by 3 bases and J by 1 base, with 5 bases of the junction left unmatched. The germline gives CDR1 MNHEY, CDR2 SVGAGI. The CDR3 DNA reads TGTGCCAGCAGTTATGACAGGGGGCGAGGGAACACTGAAGCTTTCTTT. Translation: CASSYDRGRGNTEAFF.

CDR3 nucleotide sequence: TGTGCCAGCAGCGCAAGCGGAGGGTTCTACGAGCAGTACTTC. Its translation is CASSASGGFYEQYF. The genes are TRBV11-3 and TRBJ2-7; the D gene is possibly TRBD2 (6 bases). The CDR3 consists of 14 residues. Germline V CDR1 and CDR2: SGHNT, YENEEA. With 5 bases removed from V and 3 bases from J, the gap between germline ends came to 14 bases.

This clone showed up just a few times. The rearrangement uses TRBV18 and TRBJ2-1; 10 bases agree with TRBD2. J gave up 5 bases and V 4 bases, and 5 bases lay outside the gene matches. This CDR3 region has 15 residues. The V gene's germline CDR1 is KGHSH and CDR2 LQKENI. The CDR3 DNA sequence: TGTGCCAGCTCACTTAGCGGGGGGCGTAACAATGAGCAGTTCTTC. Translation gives CASSLSGGRNNEQFF.

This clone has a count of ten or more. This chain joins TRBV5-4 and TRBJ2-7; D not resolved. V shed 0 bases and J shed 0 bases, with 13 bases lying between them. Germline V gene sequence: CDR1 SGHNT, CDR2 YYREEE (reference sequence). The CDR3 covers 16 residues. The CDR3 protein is CASSLGPGTNSYEQYF. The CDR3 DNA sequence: TGTGCCAGCAGCTTGGGCCCGGGTACGAACTCCTACGAGCAGTACTTC. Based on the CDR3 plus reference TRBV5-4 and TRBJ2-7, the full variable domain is ETGVTQSPTHLIKTRGQQVTLRCSSQSGHNTVSWYQQALGQGPQFIFQYYREEENGRGNFPPRFSGLQFPNYSSELNVNALELDDSALYLCASSLGPGTNSYEQYFGPGTRLTVT.

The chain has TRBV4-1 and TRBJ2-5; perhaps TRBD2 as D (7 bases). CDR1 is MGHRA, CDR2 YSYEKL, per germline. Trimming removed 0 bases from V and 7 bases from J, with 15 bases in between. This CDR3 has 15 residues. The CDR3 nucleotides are TGCGCCAGCAGCCAAGAGAGGCTAGCGGACAGGACCCAGTACTTC. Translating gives CASSQERLADRTQYF.

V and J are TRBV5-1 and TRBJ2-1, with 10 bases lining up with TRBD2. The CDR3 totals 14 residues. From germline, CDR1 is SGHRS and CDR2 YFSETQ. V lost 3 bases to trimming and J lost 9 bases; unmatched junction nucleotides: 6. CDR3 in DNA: TGCGCCAGCAGCTCCGGACTAGCGGATCCTGAGCAGTTCTTC. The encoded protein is CASSSGLADPEQFF.

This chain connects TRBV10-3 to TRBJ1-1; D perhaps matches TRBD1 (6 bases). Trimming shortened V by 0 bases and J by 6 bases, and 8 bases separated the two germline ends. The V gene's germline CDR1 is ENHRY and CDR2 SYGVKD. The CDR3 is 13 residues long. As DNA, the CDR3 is TGTGCCATCAGTGAGTCGGACAGCGCTGAAGCTTTCTTT. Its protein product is CAISESDSAEAFF.

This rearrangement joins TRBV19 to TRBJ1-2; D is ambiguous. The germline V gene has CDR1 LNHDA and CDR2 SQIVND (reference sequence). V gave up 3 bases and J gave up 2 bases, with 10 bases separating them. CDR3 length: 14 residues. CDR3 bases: TGTGCCAGTAGTATCCTATCCGGGAACTATGGCTACACCTTC. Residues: CASSILSGNYGYTF.

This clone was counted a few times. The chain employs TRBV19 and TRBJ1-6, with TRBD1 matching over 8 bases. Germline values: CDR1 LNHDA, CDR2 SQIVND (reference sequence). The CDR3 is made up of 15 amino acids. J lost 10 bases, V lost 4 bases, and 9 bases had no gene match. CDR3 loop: CASSTTGQGWSPLHF. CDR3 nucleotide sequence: TGTGCCAGTAGTACAACCGGACAGGGTTGGTCACCCCTCCACTTT. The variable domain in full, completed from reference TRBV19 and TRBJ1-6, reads DGGITQSPKYLFRKEGQNVTLSCEQNLNHDAMYWYRQDPGQGLRLIYYSQIVNDFQKGDIAEGYSVSREKKESFPLTVTSAQKNPTAFYLCASSTTGQGWSPLHFGNGTRLTVT.

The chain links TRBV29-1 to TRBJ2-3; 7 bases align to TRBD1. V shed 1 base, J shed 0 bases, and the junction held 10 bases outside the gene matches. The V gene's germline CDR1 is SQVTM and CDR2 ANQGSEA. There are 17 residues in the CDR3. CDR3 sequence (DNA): TGCAGCGTTGAAGCCTTCCAAGGGGGCTTGAGCACAGATACGCAGTATTTT. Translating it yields CSVEAFQGGLSTDTQYF.

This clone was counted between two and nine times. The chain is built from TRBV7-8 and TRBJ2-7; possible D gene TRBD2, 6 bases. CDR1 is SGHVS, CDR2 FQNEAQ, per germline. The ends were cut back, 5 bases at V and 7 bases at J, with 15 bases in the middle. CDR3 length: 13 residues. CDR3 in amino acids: CASSPWDGGEQYF. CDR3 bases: TGTGCCAGCAGCCCCTGGGACGGAGGGGAGCAGTACTTC.

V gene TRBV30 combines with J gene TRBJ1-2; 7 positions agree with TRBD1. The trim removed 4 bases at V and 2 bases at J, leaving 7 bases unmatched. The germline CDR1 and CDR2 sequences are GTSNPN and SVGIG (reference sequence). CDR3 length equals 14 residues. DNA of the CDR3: TGTGCCTGGATTACGGCAGGGGGAAACTATGGCTACACCTTC. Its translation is CAWITAGGNYGYTF.

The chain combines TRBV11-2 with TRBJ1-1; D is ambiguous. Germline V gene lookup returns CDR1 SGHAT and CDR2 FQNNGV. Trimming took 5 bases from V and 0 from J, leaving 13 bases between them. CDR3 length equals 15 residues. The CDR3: CASSPAEGMNTEAFF. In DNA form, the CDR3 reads TGTGCCAGCAGCCCCGCGGAGGGAATGAACACTGAAGCTTTCTTT. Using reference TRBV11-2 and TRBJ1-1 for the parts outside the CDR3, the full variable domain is EAGVAQSPRYKIIEKRQSVAFWCNPISGHATLYWYQQILGQGPKLLIQFQNNGVVDDSQLPKDRFSAERLKGVDSTLKIQPAKLEDSAVYLCASSPAEGMNTEAFFGQGTRLTVV.

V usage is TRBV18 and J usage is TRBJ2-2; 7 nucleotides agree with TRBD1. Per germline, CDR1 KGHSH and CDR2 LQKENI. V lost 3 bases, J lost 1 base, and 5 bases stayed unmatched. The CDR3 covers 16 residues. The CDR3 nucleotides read TGTGCCAGCTCACCTCTCGGGACAGAGAACACCGGGGAGCTGTTTTTT. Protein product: CASSPLGTENTGELFF.

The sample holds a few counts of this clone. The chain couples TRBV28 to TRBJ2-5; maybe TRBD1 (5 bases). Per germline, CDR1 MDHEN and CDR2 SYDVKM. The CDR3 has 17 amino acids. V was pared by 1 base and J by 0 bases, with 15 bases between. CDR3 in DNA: TGTGCCAGCAGTTTATCCAAGGGCAGGGATTACCAAGAGACCCAGTACTTC. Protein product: CASSLSKGRDYQETQYF. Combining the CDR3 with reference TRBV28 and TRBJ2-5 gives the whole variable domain DVKVTQSSRYLVKRTGEKVFLECVQDMDHENMFWYRQDPGLGLRLIYFSYDVKMKEKGDIPEGYSVSREKKERFSLILESASTNQTSMYLCASSLSKGRDYQETQYFGPGTRLLVL.

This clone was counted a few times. The CDR3 sequence: CASSVVYSTEAFF. CDR3 DNA: TGTGCCAGCAGCGTAGTTTATAGCACTGAAGCTTTCTTT. The rearrangement links TRBV9 to TRBJ1-1; D is undetermined. Looked up from germline, CDR1 is SGDLS and CDR2 is YYNGEE. This CDR3 region has 13 residues. Trimming pared 0 bases from V and 4 bases from J, leaving 7 bases between.

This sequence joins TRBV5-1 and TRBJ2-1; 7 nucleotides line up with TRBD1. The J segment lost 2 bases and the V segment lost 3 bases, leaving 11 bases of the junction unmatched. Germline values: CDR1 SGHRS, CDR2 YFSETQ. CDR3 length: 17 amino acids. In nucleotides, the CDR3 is TGCGCCAGCAGCTCTCGACAGGGATCGGTGGCCTACAATGAGCAGTTCTTC. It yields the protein CASSSRQGSVAYNEQFF. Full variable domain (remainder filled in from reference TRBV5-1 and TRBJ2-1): KAGVTQTPRYLIKTRGQQVTLSCSPISGHRSVSWYQQTPGQGLQFLFEYFSETQRNKGNFPGRFSGRQFSNSRSEMNVSTLELGDSALYLCASSSRQGSVAYNEQFFGPGTRLTVL.